This T cell receptor (beta chain) was captured in a study of identical twins listed by TCRdb under 2016. Background on the whole study: TCR alpha and beta repertoires from monozygotic twins, unrelated adults of various ages and cord blood were deep-sequenced to test whether fetal clonotypes persist. To rule out contamination, the twin experiments were replicated at different times with different library preparation protocols. Study-level results and caveats: Recombination models systematically underestimated out-of-frame TCR alpha sharing in monozygotic twins but agreed with sharing between unrelated individuals. Excess twin sharing in beta out-of-frame sequences was weaker because fewer shared sequences lowered the signal-to-noise ratio. Invariant T cells such as MAIT and iNKT could partly confound zero-insertion analyses, although diverse VJ usage argued against such confounding for most clonotypes. Fewer insertions were carried by abundant cord blood beta clonotypes; a weaker similar trend was observed in young adult naive repertoires, while no such trend was observed in memory repertoires. Out-of-frame TCR alpha sequences shared between twins showed an excess of low generation-probability sequences compared with coincidental sharing between unrelated individuals. Conclusions relied on cross-sectional statistical analysis, since the same donors could not be followed over many years.

The library relied on 5' RACE. TCRdb shows the sequencer as Illumina HiSeq 2000. Template switching introduced a universal primer binding site; the final cDNA contained a unique molecular identifier, enabling accurate counting of TCR cDNA molecules. Specific primers in the conserved constant-segment region were used to synthesize first-strand cDNA for TCR alpha and beta chains. Each cDNA library was double barcoded, with a SMART-Mk sample barcode plus Illumina barcodes, to control for contamination. TruSeq adapter sequences along with Illumina sample barcodes were introduced in two successive PCR steps. The TCR alpha and beta cDNA libraries were sequenced on the Illumina HiSeq platform using custom primers. Processing in the source paper ran as follows. Unique molecular identifiers were extracted from raw reads with MiGEC, and CDR3 positions were determined with MiXCR. For each individual, recombination models were inferred using an EM algorithm with the repgenHMM and IGoR tools. The analysis of shared clonotypes was done with the tcR package in R, with sharing normalized by the product of cloneset sizes. Out-of-frame nonproductive sequences were analyzed to study raw recombination free of thymic and clonal selection effects. TCRdb reprocessed the public reads (quality trimming at Q25 with fastp, clone calling with MiXCR) and kept in-frame beta chains. Records with the same CDR3 protein are collapsed into one entry carrying the most frequent genes and DNA. The V and J calls were determined by TCRdb, not by the authors. A total of a few hundred thousand distinct CDR3 sequences appear in this sample, about 12% of them only once. The top ten hold roughly 4% of the sample.

This clonotype was seen only a few times. Its antigen is still unknown. Base qualities are not at hand, and no much larger clone is one base apart. Per the germline V gene (reference sequence), DFQATT is the CDR1 and SNEGSKA is the CDR2. A distance of 17 bases separates the germline ends of V and J, which lose 6 bases and 5 bases respectively. From the cysteine up to the phenylalanine, the CDR3 has a length of 13 residues. Only the CDR3 portion is preserved as DNA: 39 bases, with reading frame beginning at the first base. Every donor was a healthy Caucasian. The twin cohort comprised three pairs of female monozygotic twins, all aged roughly 18 to 30 years. Miltenyi CD45RO+ enrichment and human naive T-cell isolation kits were used to isolate memory (CD45RO+) and naive T cells from PBMC. The same specimen was also included in a second study, on yellow fever vaccine responses in identical twins. As noted in the second study: The authors reported that the T cell response to vaccination in identical twins appeared partly convergent and partly personalized. The study precisely tracked vaccine-responding T cell clones in identical twins.

The V gene is TRBV20-1 and the J gene is TRBJ2-7; possibly the D gene is TRBD2, per 5 matching bases. Sequencing used memory (CD45RO+) T cells sorted from blood. The cell subset or site label, as the study defines it: CD45RO+ enriched T cells. The source of this sequence is a woman between 18 and 29 years old in good health. The CDR3 has the sequence CSAPDLIGHEQYF. The nucleotide sequence is given as TGCAGTGCCCCGGACTTGATTGGTCACGAGCAGTACTTC.